The 16 T cell receptor beta chains given below trace back to one sample, sequenced in a study of CD8+CD57+ T cells in acquired aplastic anemia. TCR beta VDJ and CDR3 profiles were obtained from a genomic DNA template. Via MiXCR, TCRdb re-called the reads, giving one row per CDR3 protein. In the table there are 400,000 to 500,000 distinct CDR3 sequences, under 80% of which are singletons. What was sequenced was sorted CD4+, CD8+, or CD8+CD57+ T cells (not recorded which) from PBMCs. Source of these receptors: a human donor in good health, serving as a control.

This rearrangement joins TRBV5-6 to TRBJ2-7, with D tentatively TRBD2 (5 bases). Between the trimmed V and J ends, which lost 0 bases and 2 bases, there was a span of 15 bases. The germline CDR1 and CDR2 sequences are SGHDT and YYEEEE. The CDR3 is made up of 16 amino acids. The CDR3 is CASSLDPRGSTYEQYF. CDR3 nucleotide sequence: TGTGCCAGCAGCTTGGATCCCCGAGGGTCTACCTACGAGCAGTACTTC.

In this sample, this clonotype turned up many times. The chain carries TRBV19 and TRBJ1-2; D is undetermined. The V and J ends lost 6 bases and 2 bases respectively, with 16 bases between them. There are 15 residues in the CDR3. The germline CDR1 and CDR2 sequences are LNHDA and SQIVND (reference sequence). CDR3 in DNA: TGTGCCAGTAGAAGAGAAACCACTGCGAACTATGGCTACACCTTC. This encodes CASRRETTANYGYTF. The full variable domain, rest sourced from reference TRBV19 and TRBJ1-2, is DGGITQSPKYLFRKEGQNVTLSCEQNLNHDAMYWYRQDPGQGLRLIYYSQIVNDFQKGDIAEGYSVSREKKESFPLTVTSAQKNPTAFYLCASRRETTANYGYTFGSGTRLTVV.

This clonotype has ten or more counts. The J gene is TRBJ2-7, the V gene TRBV4-3; 11 bases line up with TRBD2. The germline V gene has CDR1 LGHNA and CDR2 YSLEER. With 4 bases clipped from V and 5 bases from J, the junction kept 13 bases outside the gene matches. The CDR3 is made up of 17 amino acids. CDR3: CASSRYSGGAGVDEQYF. The CDR3 region has the DNA TGCGCCAGCAGCCGCTATAGCGGGGGGGCCGGGGTAGACGAGCAGTACTTC.

The table lists this clonotype with many counts. This chain joins TRBV12-3 or TRBV12-4 and TRBJ1-3; D perhaps matches TRBD1 (5 bases). This CDR3 is 13 amino acids long. Trimming left V 7 bases short and J 2 bases short, with 9 bases between. The CDR3 reads CASKGRAGNTIYF. The CDR3 nucleotides are TGTGCCAGCAAGGGGCGCGCTGGAAACACCATATATTTT.

Concerning this clonotype itself: The junction differs from germline at one of its ends, possibly a read error. The CDR3 DNA reads as TGTGCCAGCAGCCTTCTGGCGGGGGCGACCACCGGGGAGCTGTTC. Translation gives CASSLLAGATTGELF. The chain recombines TRBV2 with TRBJ2-7; D may be TRBD2 (7 bases). Germline assignment: CDR1 SNHLY and CDR2 FYNNEI. The CDR3 contains 15 residues.

As regards this clonotype: Germline is not matched at one junction end, which may reflect a read error. The V call is TRBV11-3, the J call TRBJ1-3; D ambiguous. Per the germline V gene, CDR1 is SGHNT and CDR2 is YENEEA. The CDR3 extends over 16 amino acids. The chain's CDR3 is CASSIVRGRWGNTIYF. The CDR3 bases are TGCGCCAGCAGCATAGTGCGGGGAAGATGGGGAAACACCATATATTTT.

With regard to this clonotype: Mismatch with germline at one junction end may stem from a read error. The chain is built from TRBV7-2 and TRBJ1-1, with D maybe TRBD1 (5 bases). Germline CDR1 SGHTA, CDR2 FQGNSA. The CDR3 runs to 13 residues. The CDR3: CASSLRGDEEDSF. In nucleotides, the CDR3 is TGTGCCAGCAGCTTGAGAGGGGATGAAGAAGATTCCTTT.

The chain is built from TRBV5-1 and TRBJ1-6; TRBD1 matches at 7 bases. The CDR3 sequence is 13 residues long. Germline values: CDR1 SGHRS, CDR2 YFSETQ. With V trimmed by 4 bases and J by 8 bases, 3 bases remained unmatched. The CDR3 reads CASSLTGDSPLHF. The CDR3 DNA is TGCGCCAGCAGCCTTACAGGGGATTCACCCCTCCACTTT. Looking up the rest from reference TRBV5-1 and TRBJ1-6 gives the full variable domain: KAGVTQTPRYLIKTRGQQVTLSCSPISGHRSVSWYQQTPGQGLQFLFEYFSETQRNKGNFPGRFSGRQFSNSRSEMNVSTLELGDSALYLCASSLTGDSPLHFGNGTRLTVT.

The chain uses TRBV11-1 and TRBJ1-6; maybe TRBD1 (5 bases). Germline CDR1 is SGHAT and CDR2 is FQDESV (reference sequence). Trimming shortened V by 6 bases and J by 10 bases, and 16 bases separated the two germline ends. The CDR3 loop spans 14 amino acids. CDR3 loop: CASRHQGGGSPLHF. The CDR3 DNA reads as TGTGCCAGCAGGCACCAGGGTGGGGGGTCACCCCTCCACTTT.

This clonotype came up once. The chain uses TRBV7-6 and TRBJ2-7, with D possibly matching TRBD1 (5 bases). V lost 5 bases and J lost 4, with 9 bases in between. This CDR3 has 12 amino acids. Germline V lookup: CDR1 SGHVS, CDR2 FNYEAQ. This CDR3 reads CASSIDRYEQYF. The DNA of the CDR3 is TGTGCCAGCAGCATAGACAGATACGAGCAGTACTTC.

This clonotype was counted only a few times. The chain recombines TRBV19 with TRBJ1-5, with D possibly TRBD1 on 6 matching bases. Germline V gives CDR1 LNHDA, CDR2 SQIVND (reference sequence). V shed 3 bases and J shed 3 bases, with 9 bases lying between them. The CDR3 contains 14 residues. Here the CDR3 reads CASSMGGSNQPQHF. In DNA, the CDR3 is TGTGCCAGTAGTATGGGGGGCTCCAATCAGCCCCAGCATTTT.

The chain joins TRBV7-3 to TRBJ1-5, with D possibly matching TRBD1 (5 bases). Germline V gene lookup returns CDR1 SGHTA and CDR2 FQGTGA. The V and J ends lost 3 bases and 12 bases respectively, with 15 bases between them. The CDR3 contains 13 residues. CDR3 in amino acids: CASSLDKLWFQHF. In DNA form, the CDR3 reads TGTGCCAGCAGCTTGGACAAGTTGTGGTTCCAGCATTTT. Together with reference TRBV7-3 and TRBJ1-5, the CDR3 gives the full variable domain: GAGVSQTPSNKVTEKGKYVELRCDPISGHTALYWYRQSLGQGPEFLIYFQGTGAADDSGLPNDRFFAVRPEGSVSTLKIQRTERGDSAVYLCASSLDKLWFQHFGDGTRLSIL.

This clonotype was counted a few times. A junction boundary mismatches the germline segment, possibly from a read error. This chain's CDR3 is CASSEDRDNSPLHF. The CDR3 coding sequence is TGTGCCAGCAGCGAAGACAGGGATAATTCACCCCTCCACTTT. The V call is TRBV2, the J call TRBJ1-6, with 7 bases fitting TRBD1. Germline V lookup: CDR1 SNHLY, CDR2 FYNNEI. CDR3 length equals 14 residues.

Of note for this clonotype: At one end, the junction sequence differs from germline, possibly due to a read error. This chain uses TRBV25-1 with TRBJ2-3; TRBD2 aligns across 7 bases. Germline V gene data show CDR1 as MGHDK and CDR2 as SYGVNS. The CDR3 extends over 16 amino acids. CDR3 nucleotides: TGTACCAGCTGCGAGGAAGCGGGGCGGAGCACAGATACGCAGTATTTT. Translating gives CTSCEEAGRSTDTQYF.

This clonotype was observed a single time. The chain recombines TRBV7-2 with TRBJ1-2; a possible D gene is TRBD1 (6 bases). This CDR3 contains 18 residues. The V gene lost 5 bases and the J gene lost 4 bases, with 26 bases spanning the gap. CDR1 is SGHTA, CDR2 FQGNSA, per germline. DNA for the CDR3: TGTGCCAGCAGCCCCCCGCGTGGGGGCAAAAACGACCCCTATGGCTACACCTTC. Its protein is CASSPPRGGKNDPYGYTF. Full variable domain (outside the CDR3, taken from reference TRBV7-2 and TRBJ1-2): GAGVSQSPSNKVTEKGKDVELRCDPISGHTALYWYRQSLGQGLEFLIYFQGNSAPDKSGLPSDRFSAERTGGSVSTLTIQRTQQEDSAVYLCASSPPRGGKNDPYGYTFGSGTRLTVV.

This clonotype was counted between two and nine times. The chain recombines TRBV18 with TRBJ1-5; 7 bases agree with TRBD1. With V trimmed by 4 bases and J by 0 bases, 3 bases remained unmatched. The CDR3 covers 15 residues. Germline lookup yields CDR1 KGHSH and CDR2 LQKENI. The CDR3 reads CASSLNRGSNQPQHF. The CDR3, as DNA: TGTGCCAGCTCACTTAACAGGGGTAGCAATCAGCCCCAGCATTTT.